The 4 T cell receptor beta chains below were found in one sample sequenced in a study of early T cells in non-severe SARS-CoV-2 infection. Each CDR3 protein gets one entry after TCRdb re-called the 5' RACE reads with MiXCR. The profile shows some 82,000 distinct CDR3 sequences, about 12% of them singletons. The sample taken for sequencing was whole blood. The source is an adult who was a healthcare worker with PCR-confirmed SARS-CoV-2 infection or an uninfected control (not recorded which).

This clonotype was seen ten or more times. CDR3 coding DNA: TGCAGTGCTAGAGCTCAGACAGGGATCTATGGCTACACCTTC. The encoded protein is CSARAQTGIYGYTF. The rearrangement uses TRBV20-1 and TRBJ1-2; 7 bases map to TRBD1. The ends lost 1 base at V and 4 bases at J; junction bases unmatched: 6. The CDR3 has 14 amino acids. Germline values: CDR1 DFQATT, CDR2 SNEGSKA (reference sequence).

This chain uses TRBV23-1 with TRBJ2-7; the D gene could be TRBD1 or TRBD2 (5 bases each). TRBV23-1 has ORF status, its function being uncertain. CDR3 size: 13 residues. The CDR3 nucleotides are TGCGCGGACGGAGAGGGGCGCCCCTACGAGCAGTACTTC. This translates into CADGEGRPYEQYF.

The chain combines TRBV5-4 with TRBJ1-1; TRBD1 might be the D (6 bases). CDR1 is SGHNT, CDR2 YYREEE, per germline (reference sequence). Trimming removed 5 bases at V and 6 bases at J, with 17 bases between. The CDR3 runs to 14 residues. CDR3 in DNA: TGTGCCAGCAGTACAGGGATTATTGGGGCTGAAGCTTTCTTT. Protein product: CASSTGIIGAEAFF. The full variable domain, its missing parts supplied by reference TRBV5-4 and TRBJ1-1, is ETGVTQSPTHLIKTRGQQVTLRCSSQSGHNTVSWYQQALGQGPQFIFQYYREEENGRGNFPPRFSGLQFPNYSSELNVNALELDDSALYLCASSTGIIGAEAFFGQGTRLTVV.

The chain joins TRBV4-1 to TRBJ2-2; D remains unclear. CDR1 is MGHRA and CDR2 is YSYEKL in the germline V gene. This CDR3 comprises 15 residues. V gave up 0 bases and J gave up 4 bases, with 9 bases separating them. CDR3 sequence (DNA): TGCGCCAGCAGCCAAGAAGCTCATGGCACCGGGGAGCTGTTTTTT. This gives the protein CASSQEAHGTGELFF.